This TCR beta chain was sequenced for a study of control samples from healthy donors and cancer patients. This clone was recorded only once. Generated by immunoSEQ multiplex PCR, the TCRdb table keeps only in-frame clones and is missing some. The sample contains 100,000 or so clones, around four fifths of which appear only once. CDR1 and CDR2 (germline): KGHDR, SFDVKD. J was trimmed by 4 bases and V by 5 bases; bases with no gene match: 5. The CDR3 spans 17 residues. Specimen: blood. The sequence was obtained from a woman aged 45-59 years in good health. V gene TRBV24-1 combines with J gene TRBJ2-1; 15 positions agree with TRBD2. CDR3 loop: CATSGGLAGGHYNEQFF. CDR3 bases: TGTGCCACCAGTGGCGGACTAGCGGGGGGGCATTACAATGAGCAGTTCTTC.